What follows are 19 T cell receptor beta chains derived from one specimen sequenced in a study of Graves' ophthalmopathy and Graves' hyperthyroidism. The sequenced template was RNA, covering the TCR beta CDR3 region. The library came from an HTBI-primed first-round RT-PCR and a second-round multiplex PCR. TCRdb reanalysed the multiplex PCR reads using MiXCR and keeps one entry per CDR3 protein. Of around 1,200,000 distinct CDR3 sequences listed, 35% to 40% are singletons. Sequencing was performed on peripheral blood or thyroid tissue (not recorded which). All receptors come from an adult man with Graves' hyperthyroidism.

The rearrangement joins TRBV11-3 to TRBJ2-7, with 9 bases that match TRBD2. The germline gives CDR1 SGHNT, CDR2 YENEEA. This CDR3 spans 15 amino acids. After removal of 1 base from V and 6 bases from J, the junction contained 7 bases not matched to a gene. CDR3 DNA sequence: TGTGCCAGCAGCTTAGTGGGTAGCGGGAGCGTCGAGCAGTACTTC. Its protein product is CASSLVGSGSVEQYF.

This clonotype came up many times. V is TRBV20-1 and J is TRBJ2-5; no clear D gene. In germline, CDR1 is DFQATT, CDR2 SNEGSKA (reference sequence). This CDR3 is 13 amino acids long. V dropped 2 bases and J dropped 0 bases, with 7 bases sitting between them. The CDR3 loop reads CSARRRYQETQYF. The CDR3, as DNA: TGCAGTGCTAGAAGACGGTACCAAGAGACCCAGTACTTC.

V usage is TRBV10-2 and J usage is TRBJ1-6; unclear D gene. Germline CDR1 is WSHSY and CDR2 is SAAADI. Trimming pared 6 bases from V and 11 bases from J, leaving 14 bases between. CDR3 size: 13 residues. DNA of the CDR3: TGCGCCAGCAGCTTGGCCGTGAATGCACCCCTCCACTTT. This encodes CASSLAVNAPLHF.

Details on this clonotype: The junction differs from germline at one of its ends, possibly a read error. The chain has TRBV10-2 and TRBJ1-5; no firm D call. Germline CDR1 reads WSHSY; CDR2 reads SAAADI. CDR3 length: 14 residues. Written as DNA, the CDR3 is TGTGCCAGCAGTTTAGCGGGCGGGAGGGCCTACGAGCATTTT. It codes for CASSLAGGRAYEHF.

This clonotype was counted between two and nine times. The chain joins TRBV7-2 to TRBJ2-7; 10 positions match TRBD1. Trimming removed 3 bases from V and 2 bases from J; junction bases left unmatched: 10. This CDR3 comprises 17 residues. The germline gives CDR1 SGHTA, CDR2 FQGNSA. The CDR3 loop reads CASSFGPGQGPPYEQYF. CDR3 sequence (DNA): TGTGCCAGCAGCTTTGGTCCGGGACAGGGGCCTCCCTACGAGCAGTACTTC.

In its sample, this clonotype was seen many times. The chain joins TRBV14 to TRBJ2-7; D gene unclear. This CDR3 is 12 amino acids long. Germline-derived CDR1 and CDR2 are SGHDN and FVKESK. The V end lost 4 bases, the J end lost 4 bases, and 8 bases lay between the germline ends. CDR3 protein: CASSPANYEQYF. The CDR3 coding sequence is TGTGCCAGCAGCCCCGCCAATTACGAGCAGTACTTC.

This clonotype showed up many times. CDR3 DNA sequence: TGTGCCAGCAGTTACGAGGACAGGGTTGGCTACACCTTC. Protein sequence: CASSYEDRVGYTF. The chain recombines TRBV12-3 or TRBV12-4 with TRBJ1-2, with 8 bases fitting TRBD1. CDR3 length: 13 amino acids. The trim removed 4 bases at V and 7 bases at J, leaving 5 bases unmatched.

This clonotype was seen at least ten times. V usage is TRBV10-3 and J usage is TRBJ1-5, with D possibly being TRBD1 (5 bases). Trimming left V 3 bases short and J 0 bases short, with 12 bases between. The CDR3 spans 16 residues. Germline-derived CDR1 and CDR2 are ENHRY and SYGVKD. The CDR3 region has the DNA TGTGCCATCAGTGATACTAGGAGGGGTAGCAATCAGCCCCAGCATTTT. Translation gives CAISDTRRGSNQPQHF.

This clonotype has a count of ten or more. The chain links TRBV5-6 to TRBJ2-5; 10 positions match TRBD1. The CDR3 contains 15 residues. V was pared by 5 bases and J by 7 bases, with 11 bases of the junction left unmatched. CDR1 SGHDT and CDR2 YYEEEE come from the germline V gene. CDR3 sequence: CASSSLTGGTGTQYF. For the CDR3, the DNA is TGTGCCAGCAGTTCCCTGACAGGGGGCACGGGGACCCAGTACTTC.

This chain uses TRBV12-3 or TRBV12-4 with TRBJ2-7; D unclear. The CDR3 length is 12 residues. V was trimmed by 2 bases and J by 7 bases, leaving 9 bases between them. The CDR3 bases are TGTGCCAGCAGTTTATTAGTCAGGGAGCAGTACTTC. Amino acid sequence: CASSLLVREQYF.

The rearrangement uses TRBV4-3 and TRBJ1-2; unclear D gene. Germline V gives CDR1 LGHNA, CDR2 YSLEER. V lost 1 base and J lost 0, with 12 bases in between. CDR3 length: 16 residues. The CDR3 coding sequence is TGCGCCAGCAGCCAAGCCGCTCGGACTTCTAACTATGGCTACACCTTC. This gives the protein CASSQAARTSNYGYTF.

The sample holds a few counts of this clonotype. The chain carries TRBV2 and TRBJ2-2; 9 bases match TRBD1. There are 13 residues in the CDR3. V lost 7 bases, J lost 6 bases, and 3 bases stayed unmatched. From germline, CDR1 is SNHLY and CDR2 FYNNEI. The CDR3 DNA is TGTGCCAGCAAACAGGGGGCTTCCGGGGAGCTGTTTTTT. Translation: CASKQGASGELFF. Full variable domain (missing parts from reference TRBV2 and TRBJ2-2): EPEVTQTPSHQVTQMGQEVILRCVPISNHLYFYWYRQILGQKVEFLVSFYNNEISEKSEIFDDQFSVERPDGSNFTLKIRSTKLEDSAMYFCASKQGASGELFFGEGSRLTVL.

There are many counts of this clonotype. The V call is TRBV7-8, the J call TRBJ2-7; unclear D gene. Per germline, CDR1 SGHVS and CDR2 FQNEAQ. Trimming removed 4 bases at V and 3 bases at J, with 16 bases between. The CDR3 extends over 15 amino acids. In DNA, the CDR3 is TGTGCCAGCAGCTCAGGCCCCCAGCTCCACTACGAGCAGTACTTC. It yields the protein CASSSGPQLHYEQYF.

Many counts were recorded for this clonotype. The CDR3 here is CATSKAGNQPQHF. The CDR3 bases are TGTGCCACCAGCAAGGCGGGTAATCAGCCCCAGCATTTT. The V gene is TRBV15, the J gene TRBJ1-5; D gene ambiguous. The germline CDR1 and CDR2 sequences are LNHNV and YYDKDF (reference sequence). V lost 4 bases and J 4 bases, leaving 8 bases between the germline ends. This CDR3 spans 13 amino acids.

This chain connects TRBV6-6 to TRBJ1-5, with D possibly being TRBD1 (6 bases). V lost 6 bases and J 0 bases, leaving 15 bases between the germline ends. Germline V CDR1 and CDR2: MNHNY, SVGAGI (reference sequence). The CDR3 covers 16 residues. CDR3: CASSSPRTASNQPQHF. CDR3 nucleotide sequence: TGTGCCAGCAGCTCCCCTCGGACAGCTAGCAATCAGCCCCAGCATTTT.

In its sample, this clonotype was seen a few times. The chain carries TRBV5-1 and TRBJ1-1; 7 nucleotides align to TRBD1. With V trimmed by 10 bases and J by 12 bases, 9 bases remained unmatched. The CDR3 runs 10 residues. Germline loops: CDR1 SGHRS, CDR2 YFSETQ. Here the CDR3 DNA reads TGCGCCCGAACTGGGACAGACTCTTTCTTT. This gives the protein CARTGTDSFF.

Concerning this clonotype itself: At one boundary the junction diverges from the germline segment, which might be a read error. This chain joins TRBV7-8 and TRBJ1-1, with D tentatively TRBD1 (5 bases). From germline, CDR1 is SGHVS and CDR2 FQNEAQ. The CDR3 runs 11 residues. CDR3 bases: TGTGCCAGCAGGTCTGGGACTGAAGCTTTATTT. Its protein is CASRSGTEALF.

V usage is TRBV29-1 and J usage is TRBJ2-5; D gene unclear. Trimming took 3 bases from V and 4 from J, leaving 24 bases between them. Germline V gives CDR1 SQVTM, CDR2 ANQGSEA. The CDR3 is 17 residues long. The CDR3 loop is CSVEATSATVPGETQYF. CDR3 coding DNA: TGCAGCGTTGAGGCCACCAGTGCAACTGTCCCAGGAGAGACCCAGTACTTC.

This chain links TRBV19 with TRBJ2-7; TRBD1 aligns across 12 bases. The CDR3 has 13 amino acids. Per germline, CDR1 LNHDA and CDR2 SQIVND (reference sequence). This CDR3 is CATGQGASYEQYF. CDR3 nucleotide sequence: TGTGCTACGGGACAGGGGGCCTCCTACGAGCAGTACTTC.